This T cell receptor beta chain was captured by sequencing in a study of CD8 T cells in Susac syndrome. The J segment lost 10 bases and the V segment lost 3 bases, leaving 3 bases of the junction unmatched. Germline CDR1 reads MGHDK; CDR2 reads SYGVNS. The CDR3 is made up of 13 amino acids. This clonotype was seen a handful of times. Its antigen is not known. Overall study results and limits: Clonal expansion was not seen in any Susac syndrome CD4+ T cell repertoire.

Sequencing of TCR beta, carried out with a high-throughput approach, was applied to CD8+ and CD4+ T cells from the blood. Purification of the CD8+ and CD4+ T cells relied on negative isolation, and TEMRA cells underwent FACS enrichment. RNA, at roughly 0.5 to 1 ug, was reverse transcribed with random hexamers. Amplification of TCR beta CDR3 used immunoSEQ multiplex PCR across 54 Vbeta and 13 Jbeta. TCRdb re-analysed the immunoSEQ multiplex PCR reads in MiXCR, keeping a single row per CDR3 protein. The profile covers some 190,000 distinct CDR3 sequences, with less than 95% appearing a single time and roughly 0.14% taken by the ten largest.

The chain is built from TRBV25-1 and TRBJ1-6, with 7 bases lining up with TRBD1. The source material was CD4+ T cells from PBMCs. The receptor comes from a human donor with Susac syndrome. The CDR3: CASSDRGASPLHF. The DNA of the CDR3 is TGTGCCAGCAGTGACAGGGGGGCCTCACCCCTCCACTTT.